These 20 T cell receptor beta chains originate from one sample sequenced in a study of blood T cell repertoires in COVID-19. The data were produced by immunoSEQ multiplex PCR, yet TCRdb's version contains in-frame clones alone and is incomplete. Seen here are about 140,000 clones, 90% observed once, and the top ten hold approximately 10%. Source material: peripheral blood. The source of these receptors is a woman older than 75 with acute or convalescent COVID-19.

V and J are TRBV5-1 and TRBJ2-7, with D possibly matching TRBD1 (7 bases). This CDR3 is built from 14 residues. Germline CDR1 is SGHRS and CDR2 is YFSETQ. V gave up 1 base and J gave up 4 bases, with 12 bases separating them. Here the CDR3 reads CASSLSGDRYEQYF. The CDR3, as DNA: TGCGCCAGCAGCTTGTCGGGGGACAGATACGAGCAGTACTTC. Full variable domain (remainder filled in from reference TRBV5-1 and TRBJ2-7): KAGVTQTPRYLIKTRGQQVTLSCSPISGHRSVSWYQQTPGQGLQFLFEYFSETQRNKGNFPGRFSGRQFSNSRSEMNVSTLELGDSALYLCASSLSGDRYEQYFGPGTRLTVT.

The J gene is TRBJ2-3, the V gene TRBV9; 11 bases agree with TRBD2. Per germline, CDR1 SGDLS and CDR2 YYNGEE. V lost 2 bases, J lost 2 bases, and 4 bases stayed unmatched. The CDR3 totals 16 residues. CDR3 nucleotide sequence: TGTGCCAGCAGCGTTATAGCGGGGGGGTACACAGATACGCAGTATTTT. It specifies CASSVIAGGYTDTQYF. The complete variable domain, with remaining parts taken from reference TRBV9 and TRBJ2-3, reads DSGVTQTPKHLITATGQRVTLRCSPRSGDLSVYWYQQSLDQGLQFLIQYYNGEERAKGNILERFSAQQFPDLHSELNLSSLELGDSALYFCASSVIAGGYTDTQYFGPGTRLTVL.

This rearrangement joins TRBV5-3 to TRBJ1-5; tentatively, D is TRBD1 (5 bases). TRBV5-3 is marked as an open reading frame, function uncertain. V shed 0 bases and J shed 3 bases, with 31 bases lying between them. The CDR3 has 22 amino acids. The CDR3 DNA is TGTGCCAGAAGCTTGGCCGCGCAGGGAGGGTTCCCGCGGAAGATTATCAATCAGCCCCAGCATTTT. Its translation: CARSLAAQGGFPRKIINQPQHF.

This chain connects TRBV5-1 to TRBJ2-1; 7 bases agree with TRBD1. From germline, CDR1 is SGHRS and CDR2 YFSETQ. The CDR3 has 15 residues. V dropped 3 bases and J dropped 0; count of bases not matched to a gene: 3. The CDR3 region has the DNA TGCGCCAGCAGCTCACAGGGGAGCTCCTACAATGAGCAGTTCTTC. Translated: CASSSQGSSYNEQFF.

This clone was counted between two and nine times. The V and J genes are TRBV19 and TRBJ1-2, with 8 bases identical to TRBD1. This CDR3 is built from 13 residues. CDR1 LNHDA and CDR2 SQIVND come from the germline V gene (reference sequence). V was clipped by 10 bases and J by 5 bases; unmatched bases: 9. The CDR3 spells CATRKRTGYGYTF. For the CDR3, the DNA is TGTGCCACAAGAAAGAGGACAGGGTATGGCTACACCTTC.

The chain carries TRBV30 and TRBJ2-7; 7 bases line up with TRBD1. V shed 1 base, J shed 6 bases, and the junction held 0 bases outside the gene matches. This CDR3 spans 11 amino acids. Germline CDR1 GTSNPN, CDR2 SVGIG (reference sequence). CDR3 nucleotides: TGTGCCTGGAGTGCAGGGGGCGAGCAGTACTTC. The encoded protein is CAWSAGGEQYF.

The chain couples TRBV7-2 to TRBJ1-1; D call uncertain. CDR1 SGHTA and CDR2 FQGNSA come from the germline V gene. Trimming shortened V by 2 bases and J by 4 bases, and 17 bases separated the two germline ends. The CDR3 is 16 residues long. CDR3 loop: CASSLKSGTAPTEAFF. The CDR3 nucleotides are TGTGCCAGCAGCTTAAAGTCCGGAACAGCCCCCACTGAAGCTTTCTTT.

CDR3 in DNA: TGTGCCAGCAGTGGGGTCATCTCGGGCACCGGGGAGCTGTTTTTT. As protein: CASSGVISGTGELFF. This sequence joins TRBV2 and TRBJ2-2; D gene unclear. The V gene's germline CDR1 is SNHLY and CDR2 FYNNEI. The CDR3 length is 15 residues. Trimming took off 4 bases at V and 4 bases at J, with 13 bases between the two ends. The complete variable domain, with remaining parts taken from reference TRBV2 and TRBJ2-2, reads EPEVTQTPSHQVTQMGQEVILRCVPISNHLYFYWYRQILGQKVEFLVSFYNNEISEKSEIFDDQFSVERPDGSNFTLKIRSTKLEDSAMYFCASSGVISGTGELFFGEGSRLTVL.

The V and J genes are TRBV7-3 and TRBJ1-1; 9 nucleotides match TRBD1. Germline CDR1 is SGHTA and CDR2 is FQGTGA. V lost 5 bases, J lost 5 bases, and 9 bases stayed unmatched. CDR3 length: 15 amino acids. The CDR3 sequence is CASSPGTGLITEAFF. Written as DNA, the CDR3 is TGTGCCAGCAGCCCTGGGACAGGGTTGATTACTGAAGCTTTCTTT.

The V gene is TRBV2, the J gene TRBJ1-4, with 8 bases lining up with TRBD1. The CDR3 covers 15 residues. Trimming at V came to 4 bases and at J to 3 bases, leaving 4 bases not matched to a gene. The germline V gene has CDR1 SNHLY and CDR2 FYNNEI. CDR3 sequence (DNA): TGTGCCAGCAGTGGGGAGACAGGGGCTAATGAAAAACTGTTTTTT. Protein product: CASSGETGANEKLFF.

The rearrangement links TRBV11-3 to TRBJ1-1; TRBD1 might be the D (5 bases). Germline CDR1 SGHNT, CDR2 YENEEA. With 5 bases removed from V and 5 bases from J, the gap between germline ends came to 18 bases. CDR3 size: 15 residues. The CDR3 is CASSPSDAAGTEAFF. The CDR3 bases are TGTGCCAGCAGCCCAAGTGACGCGGCAGGGACTGAAGCTTTCTTT.

The CDR3 DNA follows: TGTGCCAGCAGTGAACCACCACCCGGGACAGGCTCACTCCTAGATACGCAGTATTTT. Protein sequence: CASSEPPPGTGSLLDTQYF. The chain employs TRBV6-1 and TRBJ2-3; 8 positions agree with TRBD1. Germline V CDR1 and CDR2: MNHNS, SASEGT. Trimming at V came to 2 bases and at J to 5 bases, leaving 18 bases not matched to a gene. CDR3 size: 19 residues.

This clone was seen a few times. The chain employs TRBV5-1 and TRBJ2-7, with 8 positions matching TRBD1. V trimming: 6 bases; J trimming: 6 bases; junction bases outside the gene matches: 5. Germline loops: CDR1 SGHRS, CDR2 YFSETQ. The CDR3 is 12 amino acids. The CDR3 here is CASTTGGGEQYF. DNA of the CDR3: TGCGCCAGCACCACAGGGGGAGGCGAGCAGTACTTC.

This chain connects TRBV27 to TRBJ1-2; 7 nucleotides align to TRBD1. Germline trimming cut 1 base from V and 7 bases from J; bases unmatched to any gene: 6. The germline CDR1 and CDR2 sequences are MNHEY and SMNVEV (reference sequence). This CDR3 region has 14 residues. This CDR3 reads CASSLLDNRGGYTF. CDR3 nucleotide sequence: TGTGCCAGCAGTTTATTGGACAACAGGGGTGGCTACACCTTC.

This chain connects TRBV29-1 to TRBJ2-7, with D possibly matching TRBD1 (6 bases). This CDR3 is 17 amino acids long. Per germline, CDR1 SQVTM and CDR2 ANQGSEA. V lost 4 bases and J lost 6, with 28 bases in between. As DNA, the CDR3 is TGCAGCGTTGCAGGGGCAGGTGTGGGCCCGATAGGAGGCGAGCAGTACTTC. Residues: CSVAGAGVGPIGGEQYF.

This clone was observed a handful of times. The rearrangement joins TRBV2 to TRBJ2-1; 9 bases map to TRBD1. The J segment lost 10 bases and the V segment lost 8 bases, leaving 27 bases of the junction unmatched. The CDR3 covers 19 residues. From germline, CDR1 is SNHLY and CDR2 FYNNEI. CDR3 coding DNA: TGTGCCAGCCTGCACCGGTCCCGGGACAGGGATCGGGTCCCGGGGGAGCAGTTCTTC. This sequence encodes CASLHRSRDRDRVPGEQFF.

V is TRBV5-1 and J is TRBJ1-6, with 9 bases identical to TRBD1. V shed 4 bases and J 7 bases; nucleotides not matched to a gene: 15. There are 18 residues in the CDR3. From germline, CDR1 is SGHRS and CDR2 YFSETQ. The CDR3 protein is CASSLQGAGEAANSPLHF. Here the CDR3 DNA reads TGCGCCAGCAGCCTACAGGGGGCAGGGGAGGCCGCCAATTCACCCCTCCACTTT.

The chain is built from TRBV3-1 (or the pseudogene TRBV3-2) and TRBJ2-7, with D possibly being TRBD1 (5 bases). The V gene lost 2 bases and the J gene lost 3 bases, with 17 bases spanning the gap. Germline CDR1 and CDR2: LGHDT and YNNKEL (reference sequence). CDR3 length: 16 amino acids. CDR3 sequence reads: CASSQYPTEAYYEQYF. DNA of the CDR3: TGTGCCAGCAGCCAATATCCGACAGAAGCTTACTACGAGCAGTACTTC.

The chain employs TRBV30 and TRBJ1-2; D is possibly TRBD1 (5 bases). Germline V CDR1 and CDR2: GTSNPN, SVGIG (reference sequence). V lost 2 bases and J 7 bases, leaving 14 bases between the germline ends. This CDR3 has 13 amino acids. CDR3 sequence: CAWSSTGLGGYTF. The CDR3 DNA sequence: TGTGCCTGGAGTTCGACGGGACTTGGTGGCTACACCTTC. Filled out from reference TRBV30 and TRBJ1-2, the complete variable domain reads SQTIHQWPATLVQPVGSPLSLECTVEGTSNPNLYWYRQAAGRGLQLLFYSVGIGQISSEVPQNLSASRPQDRQFILSSKKLLLSDSGFYLCAWSSTGLGGYTFGSGTRLTVV.

This sequence joins TRBV5-1 and TRBJ2-3; a weak D match, TRBD2 (5 bases). Trimming removed 4 bases at V and 0 bases at J, with 15 bases between. The CDR3 has 16 residues. CDR1 is SGHRS, CDR2 YFSETQ, per germline. For the CDR3, the DNA is TGCGCCAGCAGCCCGGGAACAGCCACTAGCACAGATACGCAGTATTTT. Its protein is CASSPGTATSTDTQYF.